The 32 T cell receptor beta chains in this list originate from one sample, sequenced in a study of blood T cell repertoires in COVID-19. Generated by immunoSEQ multiplex PCR, the TCRdb table keeps only in-frame clones and is missing some. The profile shows about 180,000 clones, around 86% of them singletons. Sequencing was carried out using peripheral blood. Source of these receptors: a woman aged 25 to 45 with active or convalescent COVID-19.

The CDR3 DNA is TGCGCCAGCAGCCACGAACTTGGCACTGAAGCTTTCTTT. This sequence encodes CASSHELGTEAFF. The V and J genes are TRBV5-1 and TRBJ1-1; D unclear. The CDR3 consists of 13 residues. V was pared by 4 bases and J by 4 bases, with 11 bases between. The germline V gene has CDR1 SGHRS and CDR2 YFSETQ.

This clone appeared once. The V call is TRBV12-3 or TRBV12-4, the J call TRBJ1-1, with a possible D match to TRBD1 (5 bases). Trimming took 6 bases from V and 6 from J, leaving 11 bases between them. CDR3 length equals 12 residues. This CDR3 is CASSQGGSEAFF. The CDR3 nucleotides are TGTGCCAGCAGCCAGGGCGGTTCTGAAGCTTTCTTT.

The chain is built from TRBV5-1 and TRBJ1-2, with no clear D. Trimming pared 1 base from V and 8 bases from J, leaving 15 bases between. CDR1 and CDR2 from the germline V gene are SGHRS and YFSETQ. This CDR3 region has 14 residues. CDR3 sequence: CASSLSLQDWGYTF. CDR3 in DNA: TGCGCCAGCAGCTTGTCGTTGCAAGACTGGGGCTACACCTTC.

This clone was observed a handful of times. The V and J genes are TRBV27 and TRBJ1-5, with D hard to call. Germline V gene data show CDR1 as MNHEY and CDR2 as SMNVEV (reference sequence). The CDR3 is made up of 16 amino acids. Trimming shortened V by 1 base and J by 1 base, and 11 bases separated the two germline ends. The CDR3 loop reads CASSLLGGSSNQPQHF. The CDR3 DNA follows: TGTGCCAGCAGTTTATTAGGAGGGTCAAGCAATCAGCCCCAGCATTTT.

V is TRBV14 and J is TRBJ2-5, with TRBD2 identical over 7 bases. The V segment lost 3 bases and the J segment 4 bases; nucleotides outside the gene matches: 5. Looked up from germline, CDR1 is SGHDN and CDR2 is FVKESK. The CDR3 runs to 14 residues. The CDR3 loop reads CASSHKAGRETQYF. The DNA for the CDR3 is TGTGCCAGCAGCCATAAAGCGGGACGAGAGACCCAGTACTTC. The full variable domain, in which reference TRBV14 and TRBJ2-5 provide the parts outside the CDR3, is EAGVTQFPSHSVIEKGQTVTLRCDPISGHDNLYWYRRVMGKEIKFLLHFVKESKQDESGMPNNRFLAERTGGTYSTLKVQPAELEDSGVYFCASSHKAGRETQYFGPGTRLLVL.

V gene TRBV14 combines with J gene TRBJ1-2, with a weak D call TRBD1 (5 bases). The ends were cut back, 1 base at V and 4 bases at J, with 7 bases in the middle. The germline V gene has CDR1 SGHDN and CDR2 FVKESK. The CDR3 spans 13 residues. The CDR3 loop is CASSQGQTYGYTF. The CDR3 bases are TGTGCCAGCAGCCAAGGACAGACCTATGGCTACACCTTC.

The CDR3 loop reads CASSTRQGLETQYF. CDR3 in DNA: TGTGCCAGTAGTACCCGACAGGGACTAGAGACCCAGTACTTC. The chain joins TRBV19 to TRBJ2-5, with D tentatively TRBD1 (7 bases). The CDR3 spans 14 residues. The germline V gene encodes CDR1 LNHDA and CDR2 SQIVND (reference sequence). Trimming shortened V by 4 bases and J by 4 bases, and 13 bases separated the two germline ends. Combining the CDR3 with reference TRBV19 and TRBJ2-5 gives the whole variable domain DGGITQSPKYLFRKEGQNVTLSCEQNLNHDAMYWYRQDPGQGLRLIYYSQIVNDFQKGDIAEGYSVSREKKESFPLTVTSAQKNPTAFYLCASSTRQGLETQYFGPGTRLLVL.

A few counts support this clone. This sequence joins TRBV4-1 and TRBJ1-2, with 10 nucleotides matching TRBD1. The CDR3 totals 13 residues. The V gene's germline CDR1 is MGHRA and CDR2 YSYEKL. With 5 bases clipped from V and 12 bases from J, the junction kept 9 bases outside the gene matches. This CDR3 is CASSAGTGDGDTF. The CDR3 nucleotides read TGCGCCAGCAGCGCCGGGACAGGGGATGGGGACACCTTC.

The genes are TRBV27 and TRBJ2-3; 8 positions match TRBD1. CDR3 length: 20 amino acids. The germline gives CDR1 MNHEY, CDR2 SMNVEV (reference sequence). V was clipped by 0 bases and J by 0 bases; unmatched bases: 14. The DNA for the CDR3 is TGTGCCAGCAGTTTATCCGACGGATTTTGGGGACAGGCTAGCACAGATACGCAGTATTTT. Its protein is CASSLSDGFWGQASTDTQYF.

The V call is TRBV10-1, the J call TRBJ2-1; TRBD2 agrees at 10 bases. V shed 4 bases and J 4 bases; nucleotides not matched to a gene: 4. The CDR3 loop spans 15 amino acids. The germline gives CDR1 WNHNN, CDR2 SYGVQD (reference sequence). CDR3 DNA: TGCGCCAGCAGTGCCGGGACTAGCGAGTACAATGAGCAGTTCTTC. Amino acid sequence: CASSAGTSEYNEQFF.

The V and J genes are TRBV7-9 and TRBJ2-1, with TRBD2 matching over 12 bases. V shed 0 bases and J 9 bases; nucleotides not matched to a gene: 6. Germline V gene lookup returns CDR1 SEHNR and CDR2 FQNEAQ (reference sequence). This CDR3 is built from 16 residues. Here the CDR3 reads CASSLASSGGAAEQFF. The CDR3 coding sequence is TGTGCCAGCAGCTTAGCCTCTAGCGGGGGGGCCGCTGAGCAGTTCTTC.

The chain couples TRBV6-5 to TRBJ1-5, with 7 bases identical to TRBD1. Germline CDR1 is MNHEY and CDR2 is SVGAGI. Trimming removed 7 bases from V and 0 bases from J; junction bases left unmatched: 6. The CDR3 length is 15 residues. CDR3 bases: TGTGCCAGCAAGAATCGACAGGGTAGCAATCAGCCCCAGCATTTT. This sequence encodes CASKNRQGSNQPQHF.

To note about this clone: The junction and the germline gene differ at one end; a read error may be behind it. This rearrangement joins TRBV7-7 to TRBJ2-5, with 10 bases that match TRBD2. CDR3 size: 15 residues. From germline, CDR1 is SSHAT and CDR2 FNYEAQ (reference sequence). The CDR3 nucleotides read TGTGCTAGCAGCGGGGGGGCCTCGGCGAGGGAGACCCAGTACTTC. It translates to CASSGGASARETQYF. Full variable domain (remainder filled in from reference TRBV7-7 and TRBJ2-5): GAGVSQSPRYKVTKRGQDVTLRCDPISSHATLYWYQQALGQGPEFLTYFNYEAQPDKSGLPSDRFSAERPEGSISTLTIQRTEQRDSAMYRCASSGGASARETQYFGPGTRLLVL.

CDR3 coding DNA: TGTGCCAGCAGCGTAGAACCGGGTCCCGGGGCCAACGTCCTGACTTTC. This gives the protein CASSVEPGPGANVLTF. The chain recombines TRBV9 with TRBJ2-6; D is uncertain. The CDR3 consists of 16 residues. V gave up 0 bases and J gave up 4 bases, with 11 bases separating them. Germline V CDR1 and CDR2: SGDLS, YYNGEE.

This chain joins TRBV2 and TRBJ2-1; the match to TRBD2 covers 9 bases. J lost 1 base, V lost 4 bases, and 5 bases had no gene match. Germline CDR1 SNHLY, CDR2 FYNNEI. The CDR3 is 16 residues long. DNA for the CDR3: TGTGCCAGCAGTGGAAGGCTAGCGGGGTCCTACAATGAGCAGTTCTTC. It codes for CASSGRLAGSYNEQFF. Full variable domain (missing parts from reference TRBV2 and TRBJ2-1): EPEVTQTPSHQVTQMGQEVILRCVPISNHLYFYWYRQILGQKVEFLVSFYNNEISEKSEIFDDQFSVERPDGSNFTLKIRSTKLEDSAMYFCASSGRLAGSYNEQFFGPGTRLTVL.

The rearrangement links TRBV9 to TRBJ2-1; 7 bases align to TRBD1. Germline V gene sequence: CDR1 SGDLS, CDR2 YYNGEE. The CDR3 loop spans 16 amino acids. The J segment lost 6 bases and the V segment lost 1 base, leaving 10 bases of the junction unmatched. Here the CDR3 DNA reads TGTGCCAGCAGCGTACCGACAGGGCATCGCCGCAATGAGCAGTTCTTC. Translation gives CASSVPTGHRRNEQFF.

The rearrangement links TRBV4-1 to TRBJ2-3; D unclear. There are 16 residues in the CDR3. Germline V gene data show CDR1 as MGHRA and CDR2 as YSYEKL. V lost 0 bases, J lost 3 bases, and 13 bases lay in between. CDR3 DNA: TGCGCCAGCAGCCAAGATAGGCCTAGTTCTACAGATACGCAGTATTTT. Its protein is CASSQDRPSSTDTQYF.

The J gene is TRBJ1-5, the V gene TRBV6-5, with D tentatively TRBD1 (5 bases). The germline V and J ends were trimmed by 7 bases and 5 bases, with 15 bases remaining between them. This CDR3 is 14 amino acids long. Germline V gene sequence: CDR1 MNHEY, CDR2 SVGAGI. CDR3 coding DNA: TGTGCCAGCAACCCAGGTTGGGGGGATCAGCCCCAGCATTTT. This translates into CASNPGWGDQPQHF.

The chain employs TRBV5-1 and TRBJ2-7, with 10 bases aligning to TRBD2. The CDR3 totals 17 residues. The germline gives CDR1 SGHRS, CDR2 YFSETQ. J gave up 2 bases and V 2 bases, and 10 bases lay outside the gene matches. Here the CDR3 reads CASSFSSGRIETYEQYF. CDR3 in DNA: TGCGCCAGCAGCTTTAGTAGCGGGAGGATTGAGACCTACGAGCAGTACTTC.

This clone has just a few counts. V is TRBV10-3 and J is TRBJ2-2; 12 bases match TRBD2. Germline-derived CDR1 and CDR2 are ENHRY and SYGVKD. This CDR3 has 17 amino acids. The V and J ends lost 4 bases and 5 bases, in that order; junction bases with no gene match: 8. The DNA for the CDR3 is TGTGCCATCAGTGCTCTAGCGGGAGGGCCAGGGACCGGGGAGCTGTTTTTT. This translates into CAISALAGGPGTGELFF.

This clone has just a few counts. The chain recombines TRBV5-1 with TRBJ2-5, with TRBD2 matching over 8 bases. V shed 0 bases, J shed 1 base, and the junction held 2 bases outside the gene matches. The CDR3 spans 15 residues. Per the germline V gene, CDR1 is SGHRS and CDR2 is YFSETQ. The CDR3 nucleotides are TGCGCCAGCAGCTTGGCCCTAGCGGGCCAAGAGACCCAGTACTTC. This sequence encodes CASSLALAGQETQYF.

V is TRBV19 and J is TRBJ2-3; D is undetermined. V lost 6 bases and J 4 bases, leaving 29 bases between the germline ends. From germline, CDR1 is LNHDA and CDR2 SQIVND (reference sequence). This CDR3 is 19 amino acids long. The CDR3 loop is CASRFDTVASPSPADTQYF. The CDR3 nucleotides are TGTGCCAGTAGATTTGATACTGTGGCATCGCCTAGTCCCGCAGATACGCAGTATTTT.

The chain joins TRBV4-1 to TRBJ2-1; no clear D gene. V dropped 1 base and J dropped 2 bases, with 12 bases sitting between them. The CDR3 covers 16 residues. Germline CDR1 and CDR2: MGHRA and YSYEKL. The CDR3 DNA follows: TGCGCCAGCAGCCAAGTGGTCAGGCACACCTACAATGAGCAGTTCTTC. Translated, it gives CASSQVVRHTYNEQFF.

The rearrangement uses TRBV7-2 and TRBJ2-1; 9 bases match TRBD2. CDR3 length equals 15 residues. Germline trimming cut 5 bases from V and 3 bases from J; bases unmatched to any gene: 5. The germline CDR1 and CDR2 sequences are SGHTA and FQGNSA. The CDR3 is CASSPTSGYYNEQFF. CDR3 DNA: TGTGCCAGCAGCCCGACTAGCGGTTACTACAATGAGCAGTTCTTC.

The rearrangement joins TRBV28 to TRBJ1-5; the D is unclear. CDR3 length: 13 amino acids. In germline, CDR1 is MDHEN, CDR2 SYDVKM. Trimming left V 3 bases short and J 6 bases short, with 9 bases between. The CDR3 nucleotides are TGTGCCAGCAGTTTGTTTTCGGGTCAGCCCCAGCATTTT. It encodes CASSLFSGQPQHF.

This clone has a handful of counts. The genes are TRBV11-2 and TRBJ2-5; 11 nucleotides agree with TRBD2. V lost 5 bases to trimming and J lost 6 bases; unmatched junction nucleotides: 14. The CDR3 spans 17 residues. Germline CDR1 reads SGHAT; CDR2 reads FQNNGV. CDR3 nucleotide sequence: TGTGCCAGCAGCCCCCTCCCTAGCGGGGGGCCGGGGAAGACCCAGTACTTC. Residues: CASSPLPSGGPGKTQYF.

The chain employs TRBV19 and TRBJ2-2; D is possibly TRBD1 (5 bases). Germline values: CDR1 LNHDA, CDR2 SQIVND (reference sequence). The CDR3 has 20 residues. Trimming pared 0 bases from V and 0 bases from J, leaving 20 bases between. The DNA for the CDR3 is TGTGCCAGTAGTATAGATGGTCGCCCTCAGGGCCCCCCGAACACCGGGGAGCTGTTTTTT. As protein: CASSIDGRPQGPPNTGELFF.

The V and J genes are TRBV2 and TRBJ2-2, with TRBD1 matching over 7 bases. Per the germline V gene, CDR1 is SNHLY and CDR2 is FYNNEI. V lost 6 bases to trimming and J lost 4 bases; unmatched junction nucleotides: 5. The length of the CDR3 is 14 residues. The CDR3, as DNA: TGTGCCAGCAGCCTACAGGGGATCACCGGGGAGCTGTTTTTT. Translated, it gives CASSLQGITGELFF.

V gene TRBV28 combines with J gene TRBJ1-4; D unclear. This CDR3 is 14 amino acids long. With 5 bases removed from V and 4 bases from J, the gap between germline ends came to 11 bases. Germline values: CDR1 MDHEN, CDR2 SYDVKM. Written as DNA, the CDR3 is TGTGCCAGCAGTGTGGGCCCTAATAATGAAAAACTGTTTTTT. Translated, it gives CASSVGPNNEKLFF.

The V call is TRBV14, the J call TRBJ2-1; the match to TRBD2 covers 7 bases. The CDR3 runs 15 residues. Germline CDR1 and CDR2: SGHDN and FVKESK. V dropped 4 bases and J dropped 8; count of bases not matched to a gene: 11. The CDR3 sequence: CASSRWAGVYDEQFF. The DNA for the CDR3 is TGTGCCAGCAGCCGTTGGGCGGGAGTTTACGATGAGCAGTTCTTC.

The chain recombines TRBV7-2 with TRBJ1-3; 7 bases map to TRBD1. From germline, CDR1 is SGHTA and CDR2 FQGNSA. With V trimmed by 4 bases and J by 5 bases, 5 bases remained unmatched. This CDR3 comprises 14 residues. CDR3 DNA: TGTGCCAGCAGCTCAGGGACAGTCCGAAACACCATATATTTT. This gives the protein CASSSGTVRNTIYF.

This chain connects TRBV10-3 to TRBJ1-2; 10 nucleotides line up with TRBD1. V was pared by 3 bases and J by 7 bases, with 11 bases of the junction left unmatched. The CDR3 runs 16 residues. Germline CDR1 and CDR2: ENHRY and SYGVKD. As DNA, the CDR3 is TGTGCCATCAGTGATGTCCGGGACAGGGGTCTAGGTGGCTACACCTTC. The encoded protein is CAISDVRDRGLGGYTF.